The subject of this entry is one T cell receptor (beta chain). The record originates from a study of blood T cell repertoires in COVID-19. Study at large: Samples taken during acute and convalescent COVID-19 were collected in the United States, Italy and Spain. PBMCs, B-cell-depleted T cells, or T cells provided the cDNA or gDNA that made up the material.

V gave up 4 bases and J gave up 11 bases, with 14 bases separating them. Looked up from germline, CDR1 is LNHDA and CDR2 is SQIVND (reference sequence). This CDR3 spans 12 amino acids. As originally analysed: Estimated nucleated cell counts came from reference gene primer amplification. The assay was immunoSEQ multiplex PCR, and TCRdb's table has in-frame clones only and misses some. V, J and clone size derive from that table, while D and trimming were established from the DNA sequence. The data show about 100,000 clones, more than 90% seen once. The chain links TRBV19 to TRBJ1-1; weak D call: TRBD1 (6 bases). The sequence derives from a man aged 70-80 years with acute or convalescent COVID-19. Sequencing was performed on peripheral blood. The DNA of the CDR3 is TGTGCCAGTAGTAATAACAGGGTTAGGGCTTTCTTT. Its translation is CASSNNRVRAFF.